The text below deals with one TCR beta chain. The antigen is unknown. The record originates from a study of shared clonotypes between healthy human individuals. The CDR3 runs to 11 residues. From germline, CDR1 is SQVTM and CDR2 ANQGSEA. Between the trimmed V and J ends, which lost 6 bases and 0 bases, there was a span of 6 bases. Findings of the study overall: Enrolling few donors narrowed the genetic and exposure-history diversity that was represented.

Original methodology: In the immunoSEQ data, sequences were junction-only and lacked quality scores, so filtering differed. Produced via immunoSEQ multiplex PCR; TCRdb's table is partial and in-frame only. The V and J calls and clone size were taken over from that table, and D and trimming were inferred from the DNA. The data hold 450,000 or so clones, with roughly three quarters observed a single time. The chain carries TRBV29-1 and TRBJ2-7; D not resolved. The sequenced material came from PBMCs. The sequence was collected from a woman aged 40 to 50 in good health. Some clones in this sample may be carry-over from other donors' samples. CDR3 region: CSVTNSYEQYF. The CDR3 nucleotides read TGCAGCGTCACAAACTCCTACGAGCAGTACTTC.